Reported below is one T cell receptor (beta chain). The data stem from a study of monozygotic twins with cystic fibrosis. TCRdb keeps only in-frame clones here, not all; method: immunoSEQ multiplex PCR. Among 15,000 to 20,000 clones listed, around 97% were seen once. V was pared by 6 bases and J by 6 bases, with 2 bases of the junction left unmatched. The germline V gene has CDR1 KGHSH and CDR2 LQKENI. The CDR3 has 13 amino acids. The chain joins TRBV18 to TRBJ2-2, with 9 positions matching TRBD1. The source is a girl aged 2 to 9 with cystic fibrosis. Sample: blood. DNA for the CDR3: TGTGCCAGCTCTCGACAGGGGGCCGGGGAGCTGTTTTTT. It codes for CASSRQGAGELFF. Complete variable domain (other parts from reference TRBV18 and TRBJ2-2): NAGVMQNPRHLVRRRGQEARLRCSPMKGHSHVYWYRQLPEEGLKFMVYLQKENIIDESGMPKERFSAEFPKEGPSILRIQQVVRGDSAAYFCASSRQGAGELFFGEGSRLTVL.